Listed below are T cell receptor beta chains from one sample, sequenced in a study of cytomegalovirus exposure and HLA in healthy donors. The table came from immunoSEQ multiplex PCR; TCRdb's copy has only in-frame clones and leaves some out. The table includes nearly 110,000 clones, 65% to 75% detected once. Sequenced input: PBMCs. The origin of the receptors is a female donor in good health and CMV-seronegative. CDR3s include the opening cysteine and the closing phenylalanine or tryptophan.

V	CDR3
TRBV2	CASSPGSGVSYEQYF
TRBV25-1	CASSMTGLEKLFF
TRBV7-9	CASSSQTSGVTYEQYF
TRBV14	CASSQVRREPGTDTQYF
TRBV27	CASRQAGGPYEQYF
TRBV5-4	CASSLGRGPYEQYF
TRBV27	CASSLTGDEEKLFF
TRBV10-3	CAISGTGNTEAFF
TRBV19	CASSDYRGQGNEKLFF
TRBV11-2	CASSLDPGSGYGYTF
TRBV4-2	CASSQDPGRGTQYF
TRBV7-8	CASSSGEGNTEAFF
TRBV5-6	CASSPPGSRLGYEQYF
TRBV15	CATSRGLGTNNEQFF
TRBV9	CASSVGSLGAYEQYF
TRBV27	CASSPLRGRDTQYF
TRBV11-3	CASSSNEETQYF
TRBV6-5	CASSRTIQETQYF
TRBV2	CASSVGRPSTDTQYF
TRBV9	CASSFYRGDQPQHF
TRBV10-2	CASSENGRPNEKLFF
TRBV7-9	CVSSRGITGETEAFF
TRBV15	CATSGVRQAMNEKLFF
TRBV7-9	CASSLGGASGMNEQFF
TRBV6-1	CASSEGSGRAVEQYF
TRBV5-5	CASSLAEGTLLYEQYF
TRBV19	CASRHRLAGFQDTQYF
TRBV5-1	CASSFNGGTSGSEQFF
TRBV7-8	CASSLRRMSGVNEQFF
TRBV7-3	CASSLTAGGDTEAFF
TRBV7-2	CASGAAGPLQSEAFF
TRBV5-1	CASSSTSVVGELFF
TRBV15	CATSRDRLYNSPLHF
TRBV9	CASSVGTGVGETQYF
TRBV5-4	CASSFPSTDTQYF
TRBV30	CAWSKAGNTEAFF
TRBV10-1	CASSEGSGANVLTF